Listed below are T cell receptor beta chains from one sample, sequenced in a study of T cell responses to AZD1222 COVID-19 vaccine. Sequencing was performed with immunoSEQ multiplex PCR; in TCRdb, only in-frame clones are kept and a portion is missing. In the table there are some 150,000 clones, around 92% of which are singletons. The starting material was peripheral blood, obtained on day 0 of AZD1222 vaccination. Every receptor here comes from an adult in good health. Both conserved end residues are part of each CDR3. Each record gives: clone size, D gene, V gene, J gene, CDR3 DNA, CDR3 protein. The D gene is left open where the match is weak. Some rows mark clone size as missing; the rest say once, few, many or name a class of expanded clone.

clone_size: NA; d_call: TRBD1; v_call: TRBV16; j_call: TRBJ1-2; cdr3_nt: TGTGCCAGCAGCCCAGGGGGCTCAAACTATGGCTACACCTTC; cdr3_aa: CASSPGGSNYGYTF
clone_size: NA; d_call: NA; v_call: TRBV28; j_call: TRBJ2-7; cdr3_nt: TGTGCCAGCAGATCCGGGGGCGGGATAGTCGGAGAGCAGTACTTC; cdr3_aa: CASRSGGGIVGEQYF
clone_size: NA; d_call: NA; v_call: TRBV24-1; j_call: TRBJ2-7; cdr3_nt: TGTGCCGCGCGGCTCAAGACAGGGCGGGACCGAGTCCCCTACGAGCAGTACTTC; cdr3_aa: CAARLKTGRDRVPYEQYF
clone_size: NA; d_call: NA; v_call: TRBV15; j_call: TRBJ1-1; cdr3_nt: TGTGCCACCAGCCTCGGACTGAACACTGAAGCTTTCTTT; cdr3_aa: CATSLGLNTEAFF
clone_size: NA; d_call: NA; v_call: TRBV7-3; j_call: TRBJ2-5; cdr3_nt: TGTGCCAGCAGCTCCCTGCCCCGCCGGATCGGCCATCAAGAGACCCAGTACTTC; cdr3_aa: CASSSLPRRIGHQETQYF
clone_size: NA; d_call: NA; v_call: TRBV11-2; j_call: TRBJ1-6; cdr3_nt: TGTGCCAGCAGCTTAGGTTTGGGATCACCCCTCCACTTT; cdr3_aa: CASSLGLGSPLHF
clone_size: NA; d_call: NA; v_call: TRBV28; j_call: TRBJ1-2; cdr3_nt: TGTGCCAGCAGTCCTGCCGGGACGGTGATCGGGAGCTACACCTTC; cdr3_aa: CASSPAGTVIGSYTF
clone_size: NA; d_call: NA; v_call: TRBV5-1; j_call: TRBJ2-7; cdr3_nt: TGCGCCAGCGCACAGGGTCCGATCTACGAGCAGTACTTC; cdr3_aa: CASAQGPIYEQYF
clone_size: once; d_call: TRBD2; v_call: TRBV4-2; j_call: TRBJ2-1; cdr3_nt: TGTGCCAGCAGCCAAGATGACGGGGGGGCCGTCAATGAGCAGTTCTTC; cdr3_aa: CASSQDDGGAVNEQFF
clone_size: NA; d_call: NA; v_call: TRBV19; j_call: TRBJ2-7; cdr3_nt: TGTGCCAGTAGTATCGACAGGGGAGGGAACGAGCAGTACTTC; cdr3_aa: CASSIDRGGNEQYF
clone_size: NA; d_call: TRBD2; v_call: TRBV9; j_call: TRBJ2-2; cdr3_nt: TGTGCCAGCAGCGAAAGCGGGGGAGGGTTCGCGAACACCGGGGAGCTGTTTTTT; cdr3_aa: CASSESGGGFANTGELFF
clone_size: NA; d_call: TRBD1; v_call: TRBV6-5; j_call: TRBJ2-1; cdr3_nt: TGTGCCAGCAGCCGGGGACAGGTTCCGAACAATGAGCAGTTCTTC; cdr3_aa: CASSRGQVPNNEQFF
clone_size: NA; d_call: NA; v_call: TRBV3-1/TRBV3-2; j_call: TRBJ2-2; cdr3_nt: TGTGCCAGCAGCCATGAGAGGGTGGCACAGGTCTGGCAGAACACCGGGGAGCTGTTTTTT; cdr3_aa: CASSHERVAQVWQNTGELFF
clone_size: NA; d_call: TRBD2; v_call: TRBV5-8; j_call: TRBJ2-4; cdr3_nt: TGTGCCAGCACCAGGGACATAGCGGGGAAGGTCAAAAACATTCAGTACTTC; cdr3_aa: CASTRDIAGKVKNIQYF
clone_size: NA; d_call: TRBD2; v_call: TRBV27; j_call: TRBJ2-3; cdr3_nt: TGTGCCAGCAGTCCCCGCGTTAGCGGGAGGGATACGCAGTATTTT; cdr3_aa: CASSPRVSGRDTQYF
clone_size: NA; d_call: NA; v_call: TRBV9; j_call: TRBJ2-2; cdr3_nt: TGTGCCAGCAGCGTCCGAGCGCAAAACACCGGGGAGCTGTTTTTT; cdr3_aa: CASSVRAQNTGELFF
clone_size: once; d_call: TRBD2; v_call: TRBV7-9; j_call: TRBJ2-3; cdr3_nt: TGTGCCAGCAGCGGGCGGGGGAGCACAGATACGCAGTATTTT; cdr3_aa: CASSGRGSTDTQYF
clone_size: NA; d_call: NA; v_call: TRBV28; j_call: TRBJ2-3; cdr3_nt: TGTGCCAGCAGTTTAATAGGAGGGCGGAGGAGCACAGATACGCAGTATTTT; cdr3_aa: CASSLIGGRRSTDTQYF
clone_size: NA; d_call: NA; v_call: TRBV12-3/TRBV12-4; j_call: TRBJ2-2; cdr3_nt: TGTGCCAGCAGTTTAGCGAACACCGGGGAGCTGTTTTTT; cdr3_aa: CASSLANTGELFF
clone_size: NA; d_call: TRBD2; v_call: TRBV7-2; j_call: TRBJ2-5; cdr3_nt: TGTGCCAGCAGCTTAGGTCCTAGCGGGAGGACCCAGTACTTC; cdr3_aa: CASSLGPSGRTQYF
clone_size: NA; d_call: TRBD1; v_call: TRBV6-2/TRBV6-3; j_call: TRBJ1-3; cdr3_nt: TGTGCCAGCAGTGGGGGACAGGGCTCTGGAAACACCATATATTTT; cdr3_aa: CASSGGQGSGNTIYF
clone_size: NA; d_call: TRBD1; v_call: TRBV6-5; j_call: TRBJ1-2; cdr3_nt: TGTGCCAGCAGTTCGGACAGGTTCCGTGGCTACACCTTC; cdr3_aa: CASSSDRFRGYTF
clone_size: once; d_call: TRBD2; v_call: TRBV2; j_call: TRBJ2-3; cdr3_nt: TGTGCCAGCCGGGCGGGAGAGGGGAGGCACACAGATACGCAGTATTTT; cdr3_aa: CASRAGEGRHTDTQYF
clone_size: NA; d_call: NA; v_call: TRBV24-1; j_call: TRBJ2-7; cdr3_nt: TGTGCCACCAGTGATTGGAACAGCCCCTACGAGCAGTACTTC; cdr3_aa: CATSDWNSPYEQYF
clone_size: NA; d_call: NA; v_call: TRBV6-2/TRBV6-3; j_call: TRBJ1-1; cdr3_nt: TGTGCCAGCAGTTACTCCGGCAGGGGGAACACTGAAGCTTTCTTT; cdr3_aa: CASSYSGRGNTEAFF
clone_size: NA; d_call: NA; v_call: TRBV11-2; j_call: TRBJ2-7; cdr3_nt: TGTGCCAGCAGCTCGGGACGGAACTCCTACGAGCAGTACTTC; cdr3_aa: CASSSGRNSYEQYF
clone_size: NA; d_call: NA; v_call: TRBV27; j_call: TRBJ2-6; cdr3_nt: TGTGCCAGCAGTCCCCTCCCGGTTGGGGCCAACGTCCTGACTTTC; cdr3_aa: CASSPLPVGANVLTF
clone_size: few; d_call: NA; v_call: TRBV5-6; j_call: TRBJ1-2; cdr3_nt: TGTGCCAGCAGCGGGGACGGAGGCTATGGCTACACCTTC; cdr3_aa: CASSGDGGYGYTF
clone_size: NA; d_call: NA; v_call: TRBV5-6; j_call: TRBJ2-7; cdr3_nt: TGTGCCAGCAGCCCCGCGGGACACTCCTACGAGCAGTACTTC; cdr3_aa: CASSPAGHSYEQYF
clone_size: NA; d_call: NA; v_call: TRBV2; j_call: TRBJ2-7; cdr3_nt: TGTGCCAGCAGTGAAGCGGGGGGTAGAAACTACGAGCAGTACTTC; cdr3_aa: CASSEAGGRNYEQYF
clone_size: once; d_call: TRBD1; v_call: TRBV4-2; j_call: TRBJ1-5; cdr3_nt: TGTGCCAGCAGCCGGGAGGGACAGGGCAATCAGCCCCAGCATTTT; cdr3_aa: CASSREGQGNQPQHF
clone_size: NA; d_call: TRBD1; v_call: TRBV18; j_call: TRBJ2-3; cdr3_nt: TGTGCCAGCTCACCACCGTCGCAGGGGGCAGATACGCAGTATTTT; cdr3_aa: CASSPPSQGADTQYF
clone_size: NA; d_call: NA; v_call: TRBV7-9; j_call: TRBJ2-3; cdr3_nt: TGTGCCAGCAGCCTCCCGGGGGGACAACCTCGGGATACGCAGTATTTT; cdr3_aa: CASSLPGGQPRDTQYF
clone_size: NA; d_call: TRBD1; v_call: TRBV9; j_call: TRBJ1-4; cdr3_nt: TGTGCCAGCAGCGCCGGGACAGGGACTGAAAAACTGTTTTTT; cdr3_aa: CASSAGTGTEKLFF
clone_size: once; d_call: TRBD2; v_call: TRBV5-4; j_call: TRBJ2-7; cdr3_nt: TGTGCCAGCAGCTTGTCAAGCGGGATAGGGGAGCAGTACTTC; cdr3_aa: CASSLSSGIGEQYF
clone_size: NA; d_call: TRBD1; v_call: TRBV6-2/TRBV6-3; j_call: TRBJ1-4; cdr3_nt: TGTGCCAGCAGTACGCTCGACAGGGTCCGGTATGAAAAACTGTTTTTT; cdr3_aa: CASSTLDRVRYEKLFF
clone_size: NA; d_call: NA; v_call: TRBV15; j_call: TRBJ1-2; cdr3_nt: TGTGCCACCAGCCCCCGCGGGGGACTTGGCTACACCTTC; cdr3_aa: CATSPRGGLGYTF
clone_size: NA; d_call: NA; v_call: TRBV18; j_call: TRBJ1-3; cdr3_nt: TGTGCCAGCTCACCAGGTGTCTCCGGAAACACCATATATTTT; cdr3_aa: CASSPGVSGNTIYF